The 18 T cell receptor beta chains below were found in one sample sequenced in a study of OX40 agonist ivuxolimab in advanced cancers. The library was generated by the immunoSEQ multiplex PCR assay. TCRdb re-hosts the immuneACCESS table, in-frame sequences only. Its copies lack some clones; in the studies checked, an unresolved V gene accounts for under half of them, and the cause for the rest is not known. In all, the sample holds 45,000 to 50,000 clones, and roughly nine tenths of those were seen once. The ten top clones hold about 50% of the sample. The sample in question was CD4+ or CD8+ T cells sorted from blood, obtained in a trial of the OX40 agonist ivuxolimab. The receptor source for this set is an adult with an advanced solid tumor such as melanoma, head and neck, liver or kidney cancer.

J is TRBJ2-5 and V is TRBV2; D remains ambiguous. The germline V and J ends were trimmed by 7 bases and 3 bases, with 18 bases remaining between them. The CDR3 is made up of 15 amino acids. Per germline, CDR1 SNHLY and CDR2 FYNNEI. CDR3 nucleotides: TGTGCCAGCAATGACGCCAGTCCTCGGAAAGAGACCCAGTACTTC. Translating gives CASNDASPRKETQYF.

The chain carries TRBV6-5 and TRBJ2-7; TRBD1 matches at 8 bases. CDR1 is MNHEY, CDR2 SVGAGI, per germline. V lost 3 bases, J lost 4 bases, and 5 bases stayed unmatched. The CDR3 length is 14 residues. The chain's CDR3 is CASSYDRGRYEQYF. In nucleotides, the CDR3 is TGTGCCAGCAGTTATGACAGGGGAAGGTACGAGCAGTACTTC.

V usage is TRBV29-1 and J usage is TRBJ2-7, with D possibly matching TRBD1 (7 bases). Germline V gene data show CDR1 as SQVTM and CDR2 as ANQGSEA. The germline V and J ends were trimmed by 1 base and 1 base, with 17 bases remaining between them. CDR3 length: 16 amino acids. The CDR3 sequence is CSVEVGGTDVSYEQYF. CDR3 nucleotides: TGCAGCGTTGAAGTTGGAGGGACAGACGTTTCCTACGAGCAGTACTTC.

The CDR3 DNA sequence: TGCGCCAGCAGCCAACGGATGGGCGGGGGGGGCGTCAATGAGCAGTTCTTC. It encodes CASSQRMGGGGVNEQFF. The rearrangement joins TRBV4-3 to TRBJ2-1; 9 positions match TRBD2. The germline gives CDR1 LGHNA, CDR2 YSLEER. The length of the CDR3 is 17 residues. Trimming took 2 bases from V and 6 from J; bases not matched to a gene: 11.

The chain combines TRBV7-8 with TRBJ2-7; D unresolved. The V end was cut by 1 base, the J end by 0 bases, with 1 base between. Germline lookup yields CDR1 SGHVS and CDR2 FQNEAQ. The length of the CDR3 is 12 residues. The CDR3 region has the DNA TGTGCCAGCAGCTTAGGCTCCTACGAGCAGTACTTC. It codes for CASSLGSYEQYF.

The J gene is TRBJ1-1, the V gene TRBV5-1; 7 bases agree with TRBD1. Germline lookup yields CDR1 SGHRS and CDR2 YFSETQ. The CDR3 extends over 14 amino acids. The V segment lost 2 bases and the J segment 0 bases; nucleotides outside the gene matches: 1. In nucleotides, the CDR3 is TGCGCCAGCAGCTTTGGGACAGTGAACACTGAAGCTTTCTTT. Translating it yields CASSFGTVNTEAFF. Drawing the rest from reference TRBV5-1 and TRBJ1-1, the complete variable domain is KAGVTQTPRYLIKTRGQQVTLSCSPISGHRSVSWYQQTPGQGLQFLFEYFSETQRNKGNFPGRFSGRQFSNSRSEMNVSTLELGDSALYLCASSFGTVNTEAFFGQGTRLTVV.

This chain links TRBV7-8 with TRBJ2-3; the match to TRBD2 covers 13 bases. The CDR3 spans 19 residues. From germline, CDR1 is SGHVS and CDR2 FQNEAQ. V lost 5 bases, J lost 2 bases, and 13 bases stayed unmatched. CDR3 nucleotide sequence: TGTGCCAGCAGCACACCTGGGACTAGCGGGACCCAATTCACAGATACGCAGTATTTT. It codes for CASSTPGTSGTQFTDTQYF. The variable domain in full, with the rest retrieved from reference TRBV7-8 and TRBJ2-3, is GAGVSQSPRYKVAKRGQDVALRCDPISGHVSLFWYQQALGQGPEFLTYFQNEAQLDKSGLPSDRFFAERPEGSVSTLKIQRTQQEDSAVYLCASSTPGTSGTQFTDTQYFGPGTRLTVL.

The chain has TRBV4-1 and TRBJ2-7, with 10 positions matching TRBD1. The ends lost 4 bases at V and 4 bases at J; junction bases unmatched: 16. CDR1 and CDR2 from the germline V gene are MGHRA and YSYEKL. This CDR3 contains 18 residues. CDR3 sequence reads: CASSPKEALGDRGYEQYF. The CDR3 DNA sequence: TGCGCCAGCAGCCCTAAAGAAGCTTTAGGGGACAGGGGTTACGAGCAGTACTTC.

The V call is TRBV7-2, the J call TRBJ2-7, with a weak D call TRBD1 (6 bases). Germline CDR1 reads SGHTA; CDR2 reads FQGNSA. The CDR3 sequence is 15 residues long. Trimming took off 4 bases at V and 3 bases at J, with 16 bases between the two ends. In DNA, the CDR3 is TGTGCCAGCAGCTACCTTTCTGGGGGCATCTACGAGCAGTACTTC. Protein: CASSYLSGGIYEQYF. The complete variable domain, with remaining parts taken from reference TRBV7-2 and TRBJ2-7, reads GAGVSQSPSNKVTEKGKDVELRCDPISGHTALYWYRQSLGQGLEFLIYFQGNSAPDKSGLPSDRFSAERTGGSVSTLTIQRTQQEDSAVYLCASSYLSGGIYEQYFGPGTRLTVT.

This rearrangement joins TRBV6-1 to TRBJ1-5, with no clear D. Trimming pared 2 bases from V and 0 bases from J, leaving 11 bases between. The CDR3 spans 16 residues. CDR1 is MNHNS, CDR2 SASEGT, per germline. The CDR3 coding sequence is TGTGCCAGCAGTGAAATACCAGTTTATAGCAATCAGCCCCAGCATTTT. Translation gives CASSEIPVYSNQPQHF.

This clone showed up just once. At the DNA level, this CDR3 is encoded by other sequences in the same sample as well. CDR3 residues: CASSIAGTSYNEQFF. The CDR3 DNA is TGTGCCAGTAGTATAGCAGGGACTTCATACAATGAGCAGTTCTTC. The chain combines TRBV19 with TRBJ2-1, with D tentatively TRBD2 (6 bases). CDR1 is LNHDA and CDR2 is SQIVND in the germline V gene (reference sequence). The CDR3 runs to 15 residues. The V and J ends lost 1 base and 4 bases respectively, with 11 bases between them.

The chain employs TRBV18 and TRBJ2-7; D gene uncertain. V lost 6 bases to trimming and J lost 0 bases, with 3 bases between them. Germline V gives CDR1 KGHSH, CDR2 LQKENI. The CDR3 spans 11 residues. The CDR3 is CASSLSYEQYF. CDR3 DNA sequence: TGTGCCAGCTCCCTCTCCTACGAGCAGTACTTC.

V and J are TRBV5-4 and TRBJ2-3; tentatively, D is TRBD2 (6 bases). This CDR3 contains 14 residues. The ends were cut back, 1 base at V and 2 bases at J, with 8 bases in the middle. Germline values: CDR1 SGHNT, CDR2 YYREEE (reference sequence). The CDR3 region has the DNA TGTGCCAGCAGCTTGCGGGGGACCACAGATACGCAGTATTTT. This gives the protein CASSLRGTTDTQYF.

V gene TRBV27 combines with J gene TRBJ2-5; D uncertain. The germline gives CDR1 MNHEY, CDR2 SMNVEV (reference sequence). The CDR3 has 15 amino acids. V dropped 1 base and J dropped 2 bases, with 11 bases sitting between them. The DNA of the CDR3 is TGTGCCAGCAGTTTATATGAACATACTCAAGAGACCCAGTACTTC. The encoded protein is CASSLYEHTQETQYF.

This chain joins TRBV27 and TRBJ2-5; the D is unclear. The J call is doubtful: the DNA matches TRBJ2-7 better. There are 13 residues in the CDR3. The germline V gene encodes CDR1 MNHEY and CDR2 SMNVEV (reference sequence). CDR3 sequence (DNA): TGTGCCAGCAGTTTTGCGTACTCAAGCGAGCAGTACTTC. Its translation is CASSFAYSSEQYF.

The rearrangement uses TRBV5-4 and TRBJ2-7; no clear D. Trimming left V 4 bases short and J 0 bases short, with 8 bases between. Germline V gives CDR1 SGHNT, CDR2 YYREEE (reference sequence). This CDR3 region has 13 residues. The CDR3 here is CASSETPSYEQYF. In DNA, the CDR3 is TGTGCCAGCAGCGAGACACCCTCCTACGAGCAGTACTTC.

The rearrangement links TRBV10-3 to TRBJ1-1; D is unclear. The CDR3 has 16 amino acids. V was shortened by 0 bases and J by 4 bases, with 15 bases between the two germline ends. Germline V gene sequence: CDR1 ENHRY, CDR2 SYGVKD. This CDR3 is CAISESRLQFGTEAFF. The CDR3 coding sequence is TGTGCCATCAGTGAGTCAAGGTTACAGTTCGGCACTGAAGCTTTCTTT.

The V gene is TRBV7-2, the J gene TRBJ1-5; maybe TRBD1 (6 bases). Per germline, CDR1 SGHTA and CDR2 FQGNSA. V was clipped by 5 bases and J by 0 bases, with 11 bases between them. The CDR3 consists of 15 residues. The CDR3 region has the DNA TGTGCCAGCAGCCGGGGGCCCTATAGCAATCAGCCCCAGCATTTT. As protein: CASSRGPYSNQPQHF.